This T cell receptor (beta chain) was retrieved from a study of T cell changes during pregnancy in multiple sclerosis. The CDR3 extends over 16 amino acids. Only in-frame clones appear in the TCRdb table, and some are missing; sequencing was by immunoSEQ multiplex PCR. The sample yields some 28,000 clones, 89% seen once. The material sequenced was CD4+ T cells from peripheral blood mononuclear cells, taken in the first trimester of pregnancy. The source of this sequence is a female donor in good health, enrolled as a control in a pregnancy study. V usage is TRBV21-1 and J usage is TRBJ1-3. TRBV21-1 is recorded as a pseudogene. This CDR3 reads CASSKGRDQGAGTIYF. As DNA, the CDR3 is TGTGCCAGCAGCAAAGGGAGGGACCAGGGAGCCGGCACCATATATTTT.